Shown below are 2 T cell receptor beta chains from a single sample sequenced in a study of blood T cells in healthy people across ages. Sample-barcoded 5' priming and a J-beta primer mix drove a second PCR of about 6 to 12 cycles. One entry per CDR3 protein results from TCRdb running MiXCR on the 5' RACE reads. The table includes fewer than 800,000 distinct CDR3 sequences, 20% to 30% detected once. The same data also went into a second study, on T cells of mothers and their children.

Sequencing used blood. These receptors came from a boy under 18 in good health.

The chain has TRBV28 and TRBJ2-7, with TRBD2 as a possible D gene (5 bases). The CDR3 sequence is 15 residues long. CDR1 is MDHEN, CDR2 SYDVKM, per germline. The V gene lost 4 bases and the J gene lost 4 bases, with 17 bases spanning the gap. The CDR3 DNA reads TGTGCCAGCAGTTCCAGGACTTCCTCATCTTACGAGCAGTACTTC. Translating gives CASSSRTSSSYEQYF.

This clonotype was seen a handful of times. This chain uses TRBV9 with TRBJ1-2, with TRBD1 matching over 11 bases. The J segment lost 8 bases and the V segment lost 3 bases, leaving 9 bases of the junction unmatched. CDR1 and CDR2 from the germline V gene are SGDLS and YYNGEE. There are 15 residues in the CDR3. The CDR3 protein is CASSAQGTGGGGYTF. As DNA, the CDR3 is TGTGCCAGCAGCGCCCAGGGGACAGGGGGTGGAGGCTACACCTTC.